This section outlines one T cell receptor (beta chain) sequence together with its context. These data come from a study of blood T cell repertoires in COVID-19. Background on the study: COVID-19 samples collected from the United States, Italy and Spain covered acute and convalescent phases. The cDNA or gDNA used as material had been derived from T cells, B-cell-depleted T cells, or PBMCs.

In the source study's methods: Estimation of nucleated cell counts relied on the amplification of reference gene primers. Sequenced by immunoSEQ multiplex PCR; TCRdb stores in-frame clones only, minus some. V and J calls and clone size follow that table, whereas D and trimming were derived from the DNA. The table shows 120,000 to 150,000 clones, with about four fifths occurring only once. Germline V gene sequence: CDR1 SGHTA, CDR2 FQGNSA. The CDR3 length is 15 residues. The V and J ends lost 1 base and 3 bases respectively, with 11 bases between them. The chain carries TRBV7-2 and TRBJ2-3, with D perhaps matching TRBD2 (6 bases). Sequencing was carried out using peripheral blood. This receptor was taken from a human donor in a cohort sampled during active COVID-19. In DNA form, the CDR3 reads TGTGCCAGCAGCTTAGGGGGGGAATGGACAGATACGCAGTATTTT. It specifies CASSLGGEWTDTQYF. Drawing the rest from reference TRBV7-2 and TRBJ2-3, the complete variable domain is GAGVSQSPSNKVTEKGKDVELRCDPISGHTALYWYRQSLGQGLEFLIYFQGNSAPDKSGLPSDRFSAERTGGSVSTLTIQRTQQEDSAVYLCASSLGGEWTDTQYFGPGTRLTVL.